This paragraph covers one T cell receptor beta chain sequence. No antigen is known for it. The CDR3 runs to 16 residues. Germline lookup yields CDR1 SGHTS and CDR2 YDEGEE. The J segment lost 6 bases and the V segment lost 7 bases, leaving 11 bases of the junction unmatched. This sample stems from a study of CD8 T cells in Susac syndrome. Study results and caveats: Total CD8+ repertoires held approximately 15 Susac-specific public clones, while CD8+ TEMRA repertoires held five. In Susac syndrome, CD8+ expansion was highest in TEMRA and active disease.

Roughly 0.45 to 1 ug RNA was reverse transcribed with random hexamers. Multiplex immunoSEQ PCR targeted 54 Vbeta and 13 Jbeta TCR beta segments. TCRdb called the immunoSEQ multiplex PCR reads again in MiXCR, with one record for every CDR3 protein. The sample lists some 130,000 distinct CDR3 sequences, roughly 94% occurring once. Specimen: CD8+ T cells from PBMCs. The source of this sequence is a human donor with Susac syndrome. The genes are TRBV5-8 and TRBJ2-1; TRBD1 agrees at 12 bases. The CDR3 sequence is CASWDWGTGGSNEQFF. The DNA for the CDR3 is TGTGCCAGCTGGGATTGGGGGACAGGGGGCAGCAATGAGCAGTTCTTC.